This T cell receptor beta chain is drawn from a study of human T cells and chemical hapten exposure. Background on the study: There were per-sample TCR yield variations, arising mainly from small pooled library volume differences.

The time point is: patch test 1, 2 weeks after DPC sensitization. Specified treatment: therapeutic diphenylcyclopropenone sensitization with weekly scalp DPC. Individual cDNA molecules each carried unique molecular identifiers attached by the library. From the RACE reads, TCRdb called clonotypes with MiXCR, one entry per CDR3 protein. The sample has about 71,000 distinct CDR3 sequences, roughly 9.2% seen once. The CDR3 runs 15 residues. V lost 3 bases, J lost 7 bases, and 3 bases stayed unmatched. This clonotype has ten or more counts. Antigen unknown. Study-wide results and limits: DPC sensitization left the count of TCRs above 1 in 1000 unchanged. Large CDR3 similarity clusters arose significantly more often from expanded TCRs than from controls.

The sequence derives from a woman in her 40s with alopecia areata. Some clones in this sample may be carry-over from other donors' samples. The sequencing used whole blood, collected in connection with sensitization to the hapten diphenylcyclopropenone (DPC). The genes are TRBV12-3 or TRBV12-4 and TRBJ1-6; 10 bases are shared with TRBD1. Written as DNA, the CDR3 is TGTGCCAGCAGTTTTCGGGGACAGGGGAATTCACCCCTCCACTTT. Its protein is CASSFRGQGNSPLHF.